The entry below describes one T cell receptor beta chain. Its target antigen remains unknown. No much larger clone is present one base from it, and per-base qualities are unavailable. This record belongs to a study of cytotoxic CD8 clonotypes in ibrutinib-treated CLL listed by TCRdb under 2021. Regarding the complete study: In this cohort, approximately 15 patients were treatment-naive and about a dozen were relapsed/refractory, while 17 to 18 had unmutated IGHV. Cryopreserved peripheral blood mononuclear cells were obtained prior to treatment, at the time of response, and at either disease progression or sustained remission. Samples at response were collected after a median of 12 months of treatment, with a range of about 6 to 40 months. Of the approximately 86 people in the trial, approximately 26 had longitudinal samples available. Patients were still on ibrutinib when every remission and progressive disease sample was collected. On average, each sample yielded around 230,000 productive templates and tens of thousands of productive rearrangements. Responses were partial in 25 or so patients and complete in 2; after median about 70 months follow-up, around 14 stayed in remission and some twelve progressed.

What the research found in general, with its limitations: Baseline clonality exceeded that of age-matched healthy donors and correlated strongly with circulating CD8+ T-cell counts. Sustained-remission and progressing patients did not have matched sampling times, and lymph node repertoires were not examined. Clonality rose at ibrutinib response, remained stable during sustained remission, and dropped back toward baseline at progression. Public clonotypes were rare and either shrank or stayed stable during treatment, and the rise in clonality at ibrutinib response reflected expansion of private clonotypes.

The sample's time point label, in plain terms: approximately eleven months on ibrutinib. For TCR beta library preparation, roughly 2 micrograms of genomic DNA was extracted from cryopreserved PBMCs. Longitudinal blood samples from CLL patients on ibrutinib monotherapy underwent high-throughput TCR beta sequencing. The patients took part in an open-label, single-center phase 2 trial of ibrutinib monotherapy. A MiSeq instrument was used for deep resolution sequencing, which targeted depths ranging from 1 in 1 million up to 1 in 200,000 T cells, with coverage averaging 10x for each clonotype. TCR beta libraries were generated with the immunoSEQ hsTCRB Kit. From the authors' description of their analysis: ImmunoSEQ Data Assistant and ImmunoSEQ Analyzer were used for data analysis, and V, D and J genes were assigned according to IMGT definitions. Clonality was computed as one minus normalized Shannon entropy of productive rearrangement frequencies, ranging from 0 to 1. Only overrepresented clonotypes making up at least 0.05% of each patient's repertoire were included in the public clonotype analysis. Approximately 12 repertoires from age-matched healthy donors, obtained from immuneACCESS, served as clonality controls. Sourced from immuneACCESS, this table was stored by TCRdb with only in-frame sequences that have V and J called. A share of the clones is absent; for the studies checked, an unresolved V gene accounts for under half, and the remainder has no known explanation. D and trimming come from the DNA, and the V and J calls and clone size come from that table. This sample gives some 200,000 clones in total; 79% of them show up just once. The ten largest clones take up over 9.5% of the sample.

The sample here was PBMCs, taken after 12 months of ibrutinib treatment. The sequence was collected from a human donor with chronic lymphocytic leukemia.

The DNA reads as follows: TGTGCCAGCAGTGAAAGAAAATTCACCGGGGAGCTGTTTTTT. This codes for CASSERKFTGELFF. This sequence uses TRBV25-1 and TRBJ2-2, with no D gene named confidently. The germline V gene gives CDR1 as MGHDK and CDR2 as SYGVNS. Trimming at the junction amounts to 2 bases on V and 4 bases on J, and the germline ends lie 8 bases apart. Including cysteine and phenylalanine, the CDR3 has 14 amino acids. Only the CDR3 DNA is retained, 42 bases long and in frame from the first base.